This is a list of T cell receptor beta chains from one sample in a study of cytomegalovirus exposure and HLA in healthy donors. Only in-frame clones appear in the TCRdb table, and some are missing; sequencing was by immunoSEQ multiplex PCR. The sample contains roughly 200,000 clones, roughly 79% of which appear only once. Sequencing input: PBMCs. The receptors shown here come from a man aged 25-40 years in good health and CMV-seronegative. The CDR3 runs from the conserved cysteine through the conserved F or W. The D gene is left open where the match is weak. Rows give clone size only sometimes, using once, few, many, or a class for an expanded clone.

j_gene: TRBJ1-5
d_gene: TRBD1
abundance: NA
v_gene: TRBV19
CDR3nt: TGTGCCAGTACCCGGGACAGGGGGCATAGCAATCAGCCCCAGCATTTT
CDR3aa: CASTRDRGHSNQPQHF

j_gene: TRBJ1-1
d_gene: TRBD1
abundance: NA
v_gene: TRBV27
CDR3nt: TGTGCCAGCAGCCGGATACAGGGGTTAGTAATGAACACTGAAGCTTTCTTT
CDR3aa: CASSRIQGLVMNTEAFF

j_gene: TRBJ2-5
d_gene: NA
abundance: NA
v_gene: TRBV11-2
CDR3nt: TGTGCCAGCAGTCATGTTAGGGGCCAAGAGACCCAGTACTTC
CDR3aa: CASSHVRGQETQYF

j_gene: TRBJ2-4
d_gene: TRBD1
abundance: NA
v_gene: TRBV5-1
CDR3nt: TGCGCCAGCTGCACAGGGGGCGCGACCAAAAACATTCAGTACTTC
CDR3aa: CASCTGGATKNIQYF

j_gene: TRBJ2-1
d_gene: NA
abundance: NA
v_gene: TRBV7-9
CDR3nt: TGTGCCAGCAGCCCCGGGGGAGTCCGCCGCAATGAGCAGTTCTTC
CDR3aa: CASSPGGVRRNEQFF

j_gene: TRBJ2-3
d_gene: NA
abundance: NA
v_gene: TRBV5-1
CDR3nt: TGCGCCAGCAGCCTCGGGACACCCACAGATACGCAGTATTTT
CDR3aa: CASSLGTPTDTQYF

j_gene: TRBJ2-7
d_gene: NA
abundance: NA
v_gene: TRBV25-1
CDR3nt: TGTGCCAGCAGTGACGGAGGACAGCCACACTACGAGCAGTACTTC
CDR3aa: CASSDGGQPHYEQYF

j_gene: TRBJ2-1
d_gene: TRBD1
abundance: few
v_gene: TRBV9
CDR3nt: TGTGCCAGCAACAGACAGGGGGTTAAGTTCTTC
CDR3aa: CASNRQGVKFF

j_gene: TRBJ1-2
d_gene: NA
abundance: NA
v_gene: TRBV10-1
CDR3nt: TGCGCCAGCAGTGATGAGAATTATGGCTACACCTTC
CDR3aa: CASSDENYGYTF

j_gene: TRBJ1-2
d_gene: NA
abundance: NA
v_gene: TRBV27
CDR3nt: TGTGCCAGCAGTTTGATAGGGGGTTCTCGAGGAGGCTACACCTTC
CDR3aa: CASSLIGGSRGGYTF

j_gene: TRBJ2-7
d_gene: NA
abundance: NA
v_gene: TRBV27
CDR3nt: TGTGCCAGCACGAACGCGCAGGGTTACGAGCAGTACTTC
CDR3aa: CASTNAQGYEQYF

j_gene: TRBJ2-2
d_gene: TRBD1
abundance: few
v_gene: TRBV2
CDR3nt: TGTGCCAGCAGGTTGACAGGGATGGCCACCGGGGAGCTGTTTTTT
CDR3aa: CASRLTGMATGELFF

j_gene: TRBJ1-1
d_gene: TRBD1
abundance: NA
v_gene: TRBV19
CDR3nt: TGTGCCAGTAGTGTGACCGGGACAGTGGACACTGAAGCTTTCTTT
CDR3aa: CASSVTGTVDTEAFF

j_gene: TRBJ2-1
d_gene: NA
abundance: NA
v_gene: TRBV6-1
CDR3nt: TGTGCCAGCAGTGAGGCGGAGTACAATGAGCAGTTCTTC
CDR3aa: CASSEAEYNEQFF

j_gene: TRBJ2-7
d_gene: TRBD2
abundance: NA
v_gene: TRBV9
CDR3nt: TGTGCCAGCAGCGTAGCCGGAGGGACTAGCGGGAGGCGGTACGAGCAGTACTTC
CDR3aa: CASSVAGGTSGRRYEQYF

j_gene: TRBJ2-7
d_gene: NA
abundance: NA
v_gene: TRBV9
CDR3nt: TGTGCCAGCAGCGCCACCGGACAACCCTACGAGCAGTACTTC
CDR3aa: CASSATGQPYEQYF

j_gene: TRBJ1-5
d_gene: TRBD1
abundance: NA
v_gene: TRBV19
CDR3nt: TGTGCCAGTAGTATCAGTACCCCCGCCGGGACAGACAATCAGCCCCAGCATTTT
CDR3aa: CASSISTPAGTDNQPQHF

j_gene: TRBJ1-6
d_gene: TRBD1
abundance: NA
v_gene: TRBV7-9
CDR3nt: TGTGCCAGCAGCTTAGTACAGGGGGATTCACCCCTCCACTTT
CDR3aa: CASSLVQGDSPLHF

j_gene: TRBJ2-3
d_gene: TRBD2
abundance: NA
v_gene: TRBV6-1
CDR3nt: TGTGCCAGCAGTGAAGCCCCCGCGCGGGAGGGCCCAGATACGCAGTATTTT
CDR3aa: CASSEAPAREGPDTQYF

j_gene: TRBJ2-7
d_gene: TRBD2
abundance: NA
v_gene: TRBV9
CDR3nt: TGTGCCAGCAGCGTAGGGACTAGCGGGAGGTTGAACGAGCAGTACTTC
CDR3aa: CASSVGTSGRLNEQYF

j_gene: TRBJ2-1
d_gene: TRBD2
abundance: few
v_gene: TRBV2
CDR3nt: TGTGCCAGCAGTCCAGGGACTAGCGGGAGAATTAGGTCCTACAATGAGCAGTTCTTC
CDR3aa: CASSPGTSGRIRSYNEQFF

j_gene: TRBJ2-4
d_gene: NA
abundance: few
v_gene: TRBV5-6
CDR3nt: TGTGCCAGCAGCTTTTCCGAGGTCTTAGCCAAAAACATTCAGTACTTC
CDR3aa: CASSFSEVLAKNIQYF

j_gene: TRBJ2-3
d_gene: NA
abundance: NA
v_gene: TRBV5-6
CDR3nt: TGTGCCAGCAGCTTTCGCAGCGGCCCAGATACGCAGTATTTT
CDR3aa: CASSFRSGPDTQYF

j_gene: TRBJ1-6
d_gene: NA
abundance: NA
v_gene: TRBV2
CDR3nt: TGTGCCAGCAGTGTTCGAGGGCCTAGCTCCTATAATTCACCCCTCCACTTT
CDR3aa: CASSVRGPSSYNSPLHF